Detailed here is one TCR beta chain. This record belongs to a study of blood T cell repertoires in COVID-19. Sequencing used immunoSEQ multiplex PCR; TCRdb keeps in-frame clones, though not all of them. The sample consists of 200,000 to 250,000 clones, 82% of them appearing once. Germline V gives CDR1 SGHNT, CDR2 YENEEA. J gave up 6 bases and V 0 bases, and 5 bases lay outside the gene matches. The CDR3 is 15 amino acids. This chain uses TRBV11-3 with TRBJ2-7; 10 bases line up with TRBD2. Sequenced input: PBMCs or T cells enriched from blood (not recorded which). This sequence was found in a woman aged 55 to 70 who had recovered from COVID-19. The CDR3 loop is CASSLEASGSGEQYF. The CDR3 DNA sequence: TGTGCCAGCAGCTTAGAGGCTAGCGGGAGTGGCGAGCAGTACTTC.